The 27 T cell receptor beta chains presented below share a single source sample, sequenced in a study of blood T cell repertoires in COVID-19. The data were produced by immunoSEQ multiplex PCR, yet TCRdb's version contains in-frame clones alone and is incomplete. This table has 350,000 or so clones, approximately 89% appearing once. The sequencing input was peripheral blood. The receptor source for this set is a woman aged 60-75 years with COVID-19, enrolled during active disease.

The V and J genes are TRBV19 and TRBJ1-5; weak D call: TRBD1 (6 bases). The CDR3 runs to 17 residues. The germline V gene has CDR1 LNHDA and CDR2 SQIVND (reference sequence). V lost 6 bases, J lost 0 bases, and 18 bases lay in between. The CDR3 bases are TGTGCCAGTAGCCCAGGGGATTCCTCATTTAGCAATCAGCCCCAGCATTTT. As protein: CASSPGDSSFSNQPQHF.

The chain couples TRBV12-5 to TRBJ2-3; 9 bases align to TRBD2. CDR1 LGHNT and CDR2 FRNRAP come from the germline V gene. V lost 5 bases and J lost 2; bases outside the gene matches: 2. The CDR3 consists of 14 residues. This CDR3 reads CASGRTSATDTQYF. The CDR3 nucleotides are TGTGCTAGTGGTCGGACTAGCGCCACAGATACGCAGTATTTT. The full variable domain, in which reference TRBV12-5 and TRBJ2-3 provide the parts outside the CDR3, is DARVTQTPRHKVTEMGQEVTMRCQPILGHNTVFWYRQTMMQGLELLAYFRNRAPLDDSGMPKDRFSAEMPDATLATLKIQPSEPRDSAVYFCASGRTSATDTQYFGPGTRLTVL.

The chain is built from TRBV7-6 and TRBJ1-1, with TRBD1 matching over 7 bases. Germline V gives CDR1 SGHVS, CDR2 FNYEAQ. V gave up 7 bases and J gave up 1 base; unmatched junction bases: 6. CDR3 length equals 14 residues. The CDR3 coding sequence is TGTGCCAGCACTCAGGGGGGCGCGAACACTGAAGCTTTCTTT. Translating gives CASTQGGANTEAFF.

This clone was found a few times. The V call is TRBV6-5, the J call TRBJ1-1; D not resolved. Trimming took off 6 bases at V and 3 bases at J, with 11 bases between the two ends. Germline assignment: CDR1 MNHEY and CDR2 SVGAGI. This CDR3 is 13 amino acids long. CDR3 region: CASSTRRDTEAFF. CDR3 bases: TGTGCCAGCAGCACACGGAGGGACACTGAAGCTTTCTTT.

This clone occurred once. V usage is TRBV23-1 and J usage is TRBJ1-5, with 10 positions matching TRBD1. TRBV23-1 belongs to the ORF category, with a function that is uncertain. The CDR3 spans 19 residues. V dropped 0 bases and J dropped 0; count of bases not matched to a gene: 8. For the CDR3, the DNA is TGCGCCAGCAGTCAATCGAGGGACAGGGGCGAATATAGCAATCAGCCCCAGCATTTT. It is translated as CASSQSRDRGEYSNQPQHF.

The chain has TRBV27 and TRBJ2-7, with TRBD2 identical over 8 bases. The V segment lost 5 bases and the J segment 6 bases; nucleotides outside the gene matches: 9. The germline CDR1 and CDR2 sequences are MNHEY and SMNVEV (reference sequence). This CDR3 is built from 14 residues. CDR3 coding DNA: TGTGCCAGCAGTCCCCTGCCCGGGGGGGCCGAGCAGTACTTC. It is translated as CASSPLPGGAEQYF.

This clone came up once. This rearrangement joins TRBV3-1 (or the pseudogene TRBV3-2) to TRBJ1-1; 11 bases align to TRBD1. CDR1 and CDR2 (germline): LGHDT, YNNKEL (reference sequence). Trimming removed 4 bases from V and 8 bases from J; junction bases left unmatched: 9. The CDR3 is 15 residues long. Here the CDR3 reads CASSPRGQGAGEAFF. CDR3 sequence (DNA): TGTGCCAGCAGCCCCAGAGGACAGGGGGCGGGGGAAGCTTTCTTT.

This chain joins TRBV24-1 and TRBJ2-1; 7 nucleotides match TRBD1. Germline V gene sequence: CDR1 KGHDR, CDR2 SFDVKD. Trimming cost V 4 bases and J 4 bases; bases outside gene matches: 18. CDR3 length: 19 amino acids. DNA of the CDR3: TGTGCCACCAGTGACAGTCCGGGACAGAATCCCAACTTTTACAATGAGCAGTTCTTC. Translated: CATSDSPGQNPNFYNEQFF.

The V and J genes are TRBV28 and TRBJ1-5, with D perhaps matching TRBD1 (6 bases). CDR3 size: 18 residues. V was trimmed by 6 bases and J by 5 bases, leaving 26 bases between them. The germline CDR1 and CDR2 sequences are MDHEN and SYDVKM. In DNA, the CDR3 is TGTGCCAGCAGAAAAACTCGGGGGGCAGGGCGAATAGATCAGCCCCAGCATTTT. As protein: CASRKTRGAGRIDQPQHF.

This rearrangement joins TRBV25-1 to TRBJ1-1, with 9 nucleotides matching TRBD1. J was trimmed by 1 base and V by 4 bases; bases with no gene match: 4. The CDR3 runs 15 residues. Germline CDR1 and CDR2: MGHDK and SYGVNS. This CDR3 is CASSVPGQGNTEAFF. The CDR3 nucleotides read TGTGCCAGCAGTGTACCGGGACAGGGGAACACTGAAGCTTTCTTT.

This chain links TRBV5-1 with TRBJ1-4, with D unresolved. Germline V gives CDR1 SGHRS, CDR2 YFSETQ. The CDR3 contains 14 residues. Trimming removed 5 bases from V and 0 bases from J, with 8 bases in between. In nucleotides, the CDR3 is TGCGCCAGCAGTGAGGAACCAACTAATGAAAAACTGTTTTTT. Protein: CASSEEPTNEKLFF.

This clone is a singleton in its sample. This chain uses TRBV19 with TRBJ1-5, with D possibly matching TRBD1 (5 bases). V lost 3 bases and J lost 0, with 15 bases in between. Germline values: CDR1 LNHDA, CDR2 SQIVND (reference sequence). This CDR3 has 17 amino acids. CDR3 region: CASSMDIETASNQPQHF. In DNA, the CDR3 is TGTGCCAGTAGTATGGATATAGAGACAGCTAGCAATCAGCCCCAGCATTTT.

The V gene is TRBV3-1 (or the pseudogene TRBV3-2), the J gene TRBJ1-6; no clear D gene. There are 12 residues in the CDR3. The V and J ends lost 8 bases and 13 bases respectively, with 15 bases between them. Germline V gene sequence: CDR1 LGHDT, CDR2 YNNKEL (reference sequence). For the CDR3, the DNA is TGTGCCAGCTCCGTGCTGTTCAGTCCCCTCCACTTT. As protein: CASSVLFSPLHF.

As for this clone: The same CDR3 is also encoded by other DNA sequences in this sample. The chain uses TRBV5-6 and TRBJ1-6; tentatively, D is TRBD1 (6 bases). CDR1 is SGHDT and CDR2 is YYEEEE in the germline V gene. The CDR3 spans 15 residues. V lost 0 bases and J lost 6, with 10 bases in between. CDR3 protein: CASSLGQGLNSPLHF. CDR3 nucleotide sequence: TGTGCCAGCAGCTTGGGCCAGGGGCTTAATTCACCCCTCCACTTT. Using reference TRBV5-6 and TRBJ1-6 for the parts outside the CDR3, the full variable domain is DAGVTQSPTHLIKTRGQQVTLRCSPKSGHDTVSWYQQALGQGPQFIFQYYEEEERQRGNFPDRFSGHQFPNYSSELNVNALLLGDSALYLCASSLGQGLNSPLHFGNGTRLTVT.

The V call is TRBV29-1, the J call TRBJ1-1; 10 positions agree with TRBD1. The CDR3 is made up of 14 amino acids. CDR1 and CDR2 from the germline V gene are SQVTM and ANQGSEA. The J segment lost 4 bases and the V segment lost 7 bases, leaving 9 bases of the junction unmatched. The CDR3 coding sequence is TGCAGCGGCACCCGGACAGGGGGAACCACTGAAGCTTTCTTT. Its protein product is CSGTRTGGTTEAFF.

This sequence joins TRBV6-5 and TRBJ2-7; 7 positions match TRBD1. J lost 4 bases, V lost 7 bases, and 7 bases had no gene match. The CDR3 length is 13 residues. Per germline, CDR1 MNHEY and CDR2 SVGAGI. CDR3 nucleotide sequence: TGTGCCAGCACCTTAAGGACAGGATACGAGCAGTACTTC. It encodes CASTLRTGYEQYF.

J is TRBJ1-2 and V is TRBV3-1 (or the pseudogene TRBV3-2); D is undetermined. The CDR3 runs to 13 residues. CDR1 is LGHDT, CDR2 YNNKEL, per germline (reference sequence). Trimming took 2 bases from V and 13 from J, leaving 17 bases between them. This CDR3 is CASSQKPGGWITF. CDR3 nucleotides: TGTGCCAGCAGCCAAAAGCCGGGAGGGTGGATCACCTTC.

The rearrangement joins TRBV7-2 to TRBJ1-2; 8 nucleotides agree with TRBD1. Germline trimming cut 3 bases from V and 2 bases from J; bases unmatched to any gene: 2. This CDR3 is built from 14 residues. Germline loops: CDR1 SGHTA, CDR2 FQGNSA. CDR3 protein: CASSFGQGNYGYTF. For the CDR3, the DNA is TGTGCCAGCAGCTTTGGACAGGGCAACTATGGCTACACCTTC.

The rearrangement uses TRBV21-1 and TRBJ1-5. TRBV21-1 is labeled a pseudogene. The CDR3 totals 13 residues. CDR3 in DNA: TGTGCCAGCGAGGTGCGGAGAAATCAGCCCCAGCATTTT. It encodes CASEVRRNQPQHF.

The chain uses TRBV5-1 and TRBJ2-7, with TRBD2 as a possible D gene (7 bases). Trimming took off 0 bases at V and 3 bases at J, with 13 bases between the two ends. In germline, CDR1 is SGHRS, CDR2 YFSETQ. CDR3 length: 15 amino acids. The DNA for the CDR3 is TGCGCCAGCAGCTTGGTCCGGGGGGCCAGCTACGAGCAGTACTTC. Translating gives CASSLVRGASYEQYF.

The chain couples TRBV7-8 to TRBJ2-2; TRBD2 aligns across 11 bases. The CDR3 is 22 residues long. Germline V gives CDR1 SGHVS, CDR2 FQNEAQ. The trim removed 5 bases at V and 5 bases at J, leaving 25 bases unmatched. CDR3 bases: TGTGCCAGCAGCAAAATAGCGGGGGGGAATACTAATGCTAAGATTGGAACCGGGGAGCTGTTTTTT. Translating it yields CASSKIAGGNTNAKIGTGELFF.

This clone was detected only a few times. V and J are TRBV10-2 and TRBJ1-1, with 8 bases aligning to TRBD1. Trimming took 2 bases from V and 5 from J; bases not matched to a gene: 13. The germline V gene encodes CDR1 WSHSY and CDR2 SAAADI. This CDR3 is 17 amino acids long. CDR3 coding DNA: TGCGCCAGCAGTGAGCGGACAGGGAGAGGGGGTTGGACTGAAGCTTTCTTT. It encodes CASSERTGRGGWTEAFF.

This CDR3 is CASSVDKGANEKLFF. The CDR3 DNA is TGTGCCAGCAGCGTAGATAAGGGGGCTAATGAAAAACTGTTTTTT. The chain employs TRBV9 and TRBJ1-4, with D tentatively TRBD1 (6 bases). CDR3 length equals 15 residues. The germline V gene encodes CDR1 SGDLS and CDR2 YYNGEE. V was trimmed by 0 bases and J by 3 bases, leaving 9 bases between them.

For the CDR3, the DNA is TGTGCCAGTATCACCATGGGTCTTCGGGACACCATATATTTT. Its protein is CASITMGLRDTIYF. The chain employs TRBV19 and TRBJ1-3; unclear D gene. Per the germline V gene, CDR1 is LNHDA and CDR2 is SQIVND (reference sequence). Trimming removed 7 bases from V and 8 bases from J, with 18 bases in between. The CDR3 has 14 amino acids.

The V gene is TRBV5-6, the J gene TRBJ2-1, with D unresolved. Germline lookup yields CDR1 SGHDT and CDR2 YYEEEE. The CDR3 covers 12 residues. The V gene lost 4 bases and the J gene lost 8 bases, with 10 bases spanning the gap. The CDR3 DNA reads TGTGCCAGCAGCCTAAAGATGGATGAGCAGTTCTTC. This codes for CASSLKMDEQFF.

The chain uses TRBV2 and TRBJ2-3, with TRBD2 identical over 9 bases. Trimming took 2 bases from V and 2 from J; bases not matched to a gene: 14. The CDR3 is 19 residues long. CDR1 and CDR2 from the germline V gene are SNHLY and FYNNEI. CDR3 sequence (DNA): TGTGCCAGCAGTGAACGCAAGCGGGGGGCCGCCACTATCACAGATACGCAGTATTTT. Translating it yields CASSERKRGAATITDTQYF.

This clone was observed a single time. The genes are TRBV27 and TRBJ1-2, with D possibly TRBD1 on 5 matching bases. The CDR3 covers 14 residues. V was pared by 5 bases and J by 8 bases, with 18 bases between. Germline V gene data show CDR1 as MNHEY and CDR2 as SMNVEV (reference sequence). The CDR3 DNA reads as TGTGCCAGCAGTCCCGCGGGGCGGCGTCAGGGCTACACCTTC. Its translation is CASSPAGRRQGYTF.